This T cell receptor (beta chain) was captured in a study of blood T cell repertoires in COVID-19. Using immunoSEQ multiplex PCR, the repertoire was profiled, and TCRdb retains in-frame clones only, with some absent. The sample yields around 260,000 clones, about 90% seen once. The ends lost 4 bases at V and 3 bases at J; junction bases unmatched: 3. CDR3 length: 15 residues. Per germline, CDR1 LGHDT and CDR2 YNNKEL (reference sequence). The clonotype originates from a person aged 18-30 years with COVID-19, enrolled during active disease. The V call is TRBV3-1 (or the pseudogene TRBV3-2), the J call TRBJ1-2, with 12 nucleotides matching TRBD1. The sequencing sample was made of peripheral blood. The CDR3 protein is CASSPGTGGHYGYTF. The CDR3 nucleotides read TGTGCCAGCAGCCCCGGGACAGGGGGCCACTATGGCTACACCTTC.